One and the same sample provided the 27 T cell receptor beta chains below, sequenced in a study of shared clonotypes between healthy human individuals. TCRdb's copy holds only in-frame clones and misses some; the assay was immunoSEQ multiplex PCR. The table has about 710,000 clones, roughly 72% seen once. What was sequenced was memory CD4+ T cells sorted from blood. Subset in this sample: CD45RA-negative fraction. The receptor source for this set is a woman aged 25-40 years in good health.

The chain is built from TRBV7-9 and TRBJ2-6, with D unresolved. Trimming left V 1 base short and J 1 base short, with 8 bases between. The CDR3 sequence is 16 residues long. CDR1 is SEHNR and CDR2 is FQNEAQ in the germline V gene (reference sequence). As DNA, the CDR3 is TGTGCCAGCAGCTTAGACCTCCTTTCTGGGGCCAACGTCCTGACTTTC. Protein sequence: CASSLDLLSGANVLTF.

The chain has TRBV5-4 and TRBJ2-1; D gene unclear. Per germline, CDR1 SGHNT and CDR2 YYREEE (reference sequence). V lost 3 bases, J lost 3 bases, and 7 bases lay in between. The CDR3 runs to 13 residues. In DNA form, the CDR3 reads TGTGCCAGCAGCTCGGGTAGCTACAATGAGCAGTTCTTC. Translation gives CASSSGSYNEQFF.

This clone appeared a single time. The rearrangement uses TRBV6-6 and TRBJ1-4, with TRBD1 matching over 7 bases. CDR1 MNHNY and CDR2 SVGAGI come from the germline V gene (reference sequence). The CDR3 is 15 amino acids. The V and J ends lost 6 bases and 4 bases, in that order; junction bases with no gene match: 8. The DNA for the CDR3 is TGTGCCAGCAGCCTTTTGGGACAGATTAATGAAAAACTGTTTTTT. Its protein is CASSLLGQINEKLFF.

This clone was observed a handful of times. The V and J genes are TRBV9 and TRBJ2-7; TRBD1 agrees at 8 bases. V was pared by 0 bases and J by 1 base, with 6 bases of the junction left unmatched. This CDR3 is built from 16 residues. Germline V gene lookup returns CDR1 SGDLS and CDR2 YYNGEE. CDR3 sequence reads: CASSVGSGGASYEQYF. The DNA for the CDR3 is TGTGCCAGCAGCGTAGGGTCAGGGGGCGCATCCTACGAGCAGTACTTC.

The chain carries TRBV7-6 and TRBJ2-2; D not resolved. Germline V gene sequence: CDR1 SGHVS, CDR2 FNYEAQ. The CDR3 is 14 amino acids. Trimming stripped 2 bases from V and 4 bases from J, with 8 bases between. The CDR3, as DNA: TGTGCCAGCAGCTTATTTCTCCTCACCGGGGAGCTGTTTTTT. Translation: CASSLFLLTGELFF.

The chain has TRBV28 and TRBJ2-3, with D tentatively TRBD1 (5 bases). The CDR3 sequence is 13 residues long. Trimming took 2 bases from V and 4 from J, leaving 7 bases between them. From germline, CDR1 is MDHEN and CDR2 SYDVKM. In DNA form, the CDR3 reads TGTGCCAGCAGTTTAAGGGGCCCAGATACGCAGTATTTT. Translated, it gives CASSLRGPDTQYF.

This chain links TRBV10-3 with TRBJ1-5, with 10 bases aligning to TRBD1. Germline trimming cut 4 bases from V and 8 bases from J; bases unmatched to any gene: 8. Germline values: CDR1 ENHRY, CDR2 SYGVKD. There are 15 residues in the CDR3. CDR3 protein: CAISVGRDRGEPQHF. The CDR3, as DNA: TGTGCCATCAGTGTGGGTCGGGACAGGGGTGAGCCCCAGCATTTT.

This chain uses TRBV6-1 with TRBJ1-3; TRBD1 is a possible D gene (5 bases). Trimming left V 5 bases short and J 4 bases short, with 9 bases between. From germline, CDR1 is MNHNS and CDR2 SASEGT. The CDR3 is 13 residues long. CDR3 bases: TGTGCCAGCAGTCCGGGACCCGGAAACACCATATATTTT. It translates to CASSPGPGNTIYF.

The chain carries TRBV27 and TRBJ1-5; TRBD1 might be the D (5 bases). The CDR3 is 14 residues long. V lost 5 bases and J 6 bases, leaving 14 bases between the germline ends. Germline V gene sequence: CDR1 MNHEY, CDR2 SMNVEV (reference sequence). CDR3 protein: CASSKGRGLQPQHF. CDR3 nucleotide sequence: TGTGCCAGCAGTAAGGGGAGGGGTCTTCAGCCCCAGCATTTT.

This rearrangement joins TRBV11-2 to TRBJ2-5; 8 bases line up with TRBD2. CDR3 length: 17 amino acids. CDR1 and CDR2 from the germline V gene are SGHAT and FQNNGV. Trimming at V came to 5 bases and at J to 0 bases, leaving 11 bases not matched to a gene. The CDR3 DNA follows: TGTGCCAGCAGCAGGAGGGCTAGCGGGCGGTACCAAGAGACCCAGTACTTC. This translates into CASSRRASGRYQETQYF.

The J gene is TRBJ2-7, the V gene TRBV27; tentative D call: TRBD1 (6 bases). This CDR3 has 13 amino acids. Trimming stripped 2 bases from V and 7 bases from J, with 12 bases between. Germline V gene data show CDR1 as MNHEY and CDR2 as SMNVEV (reference sequence). The CDR3 loop is CASSLRQGMEQYF. The CDR3 coding sequence is TGTGCCAGCAGTTTAAGGCAGGGGATGGAGCAGTACTTC.

The chain carries TRBV25-1 and TRBJ2-7; the match to TRBD1 covers 7 bases. The germline CDR1 and CDR2 sequences are MGHDK and SYGVNS. J was trimmed by 4 bases and V by 2 bases; bases with no gene match: 8. This CDR3 comprises 15 residues. The CDR3 DNA is TGTGCCAGCAGTGAAGGACGGGACAGCCGTTACGAGCAGTACTTC. Translation: CASSEGRDSRYEQYF.

V usage is TRBV28 and J usage is TRBJ2-5, with D unresolved. Germline V gives CDR1 MDHEN, CDR2 SYDVKM. CDR3 length: 13 residues. The V end lost 6 bases, the J end lost 4 bases, and 12 bases lay between the germline ends. CDR3 DNA sequence: TGTGCCAGCAGCAAGGGTTGGGGAGAGACCCAGTACTTC. Protein sequence: CASSKGWGETQYF. Based on the CDR3 plus reference TRBV28 and TRBJ2-5, the full variable domain is DVKVTQSSRYLVKRTGEKVFLECVQDMDHENMFWYRQDPGLGLRLIYFSYDVKMKEKGDIPEGYSVSREKKERFSLILESASTNQTSMYLCASSKGWGETQYFGPGTRLLVL.

V is TRBV5-1 and J is TRBJ1-1; D not certain. The CDR3 covers 14 residues. The germline CDR1 and CDR2 sequences are SGHRS and YFSETQ. The ends were cut back, 0 bases at V and 4 bases at J, with 10 bases in the middle. The CDR3 DNA follows: TGCGCCAGCAGCTTGGGACACGAGTTCACTGAAGCTTTCTTT. This sequence encodes CASSLGHEFTEAFF.

This clone came up once. The genes are TRBV2 and TRBJ1-1; 9 nucleotides match TRBD1. Germline values: CDR1 SNHLY, CDR2 FYNNEI. This CDR3 region has 14 residues. J gave up 5 bases and V 5 bases, and 6 bases lay outside the gene matches. In nucleotides, the CDR3 is TGTGCCAGCAGTCGGACAGGGGTTGAAACTGAAGCTTTCTTT. Translating it yields CASSRTGVETEAFF. Together with reference TRBV2 and TRBJ1-1, the CDR3 gives the full variable domain: EPEVTQTPSHQVTQMGQEVILRCVPISNHLYFYWYRQILGQKVEFLVSFYNNEISEKSEIFDDQFSVERPDGSNFTLKIRSTKLEDSAMYFCASSRTGVETEAFFGQGTRLTVV.

As regards this clone: A much larger clone lies a single base off, so this may be a read error. Other nucleotide sequences in the sample specify the same CDR3. The rearrangement joins TRBV7-2 to TRBJ2-1; no firm D call. The germline CDR1 and CDR2 sequences are SGHTA and FQGNSA. V was cut by 5 bases and J by 4 bases, with 3 bases left in between. This CDR3 has 11 residues. The CDR3, as DNA: TGTGCCAGCAGCCCGTACAATGAGCAGTTCTTC. Protein: CASSPYNEQFF.

Comment on this clone: This sample also contains other DNA sequences that code for the same CDR3. The V and J genes are TRBV5-1 and TRBJ2-1, with D possibly matching TRBD1 (5 bases). Trimming took off 2 bases at V and 4 bases at J, with 7 bases between the two ends. The germline V gene encodes CDR1 SGHRS and CDR2 YFSETQ. The CDR3 runs 13 residues. The CDR3 loop is CASSLGVYNEQFF. The CDR3, as DNA: TGCGCCAGCAGCTTAGGGGTGTACAATGAGCAGTTCTTC. Supplemented by reference TRBV5-1 and TRBJ2-1, the full variable domain reads KAGVTQTPRYLIKTRGQQVTLSCSPISGHRSVSWYQQTPGQGLQFLFEYFSETQRNKGNFPGRFSGRQFSNSRSEMNVSTLELGDSALYLCASSLGVYNEQFFGPGTRLTVL.

The rearrangement joins TRBV5-4 to TRBJ1-2; D is ambiguous. The CDR3 length is 13 residues. With 3 bases removed from V and 4 bases from J, the gap between germline ends came to 10 bases. The V gene's germline CDR1 is SGHNT and CDR2 YYREEE (reference sequence). The CDR3 loop reads CASSSDLAYGYTF. The CDR3 bases are TGTGCCAGCAGCTCCGACCTAGCCTATGGCTACACCTTC.

Worth noting for this clone: Other DNA sequences in this sample translate to the same CDR3. V is TRBV7-6 and J is TRBJ1-5; possibly TRBD1 for D (5 bases). The germline CDR1 and CDR2 sequences are SGHVS and FNYEAQ. Trimming took off 2 bases at V and 5 bases at J, with 7 bases between the two ends. The CDR3 loop spans 13 amino acids. The CDR3 reads CASSLQGDQPQHF. In DNA, the CDR3 is TGTGCCAGCAGCTTACAGGGAGATCAGCCCCAGCATTTT.

The chain combines TRBV10-3 with TRBJ1-5; D unresolved. The CDR3 is 15 amino acids. V gave up 0 bases and J gave up 5 bases, with 11 bases separating them. The germline V gene has CDR1 ENHRY and CDR2 SYGVKD. CDR3 DNA sequence: TGTGCCATCAGTGAGTCGGCGGGAAGACATCAGCCCCAGCATTTT. Translated: CAISESAGRHQPQHF.

CDR3 coding DNA: TGCGCCAGCAGACCCAACACGAACACCGGGGAGCTGTTTTTT. Translation: CASRPNTNTGELFF. The gene calls are TRBV10-1 and TRBJ2-2; no clear D gene. The V gene lost 6 bases and the J gene lost 0 bases, with 8 bases spanning the gap. From germline, CDR1 is WNHNN and CDR2 SYGVQD (reference sequence). The CDR3 spans 14 residues.

This clone was seen a single time. The chain couples TRBV11-2 to TRBJ2-5; D is possibly TRBD2 (6 bases). CDR1 and CDR2 from the germline V gene are SGHAT and FQNNGV. The CDR3 covers 16 residues. Trimming stripped 4 bases from V and 2 bases from J, with 17 bases between. Written as DNA, the CDR3 is TGTGCCAGCAGCTCTCTAGCGCGCCAGTTTCAAGAGACCCAGTACTTC. It is translated as CASSSLARQFQETQYF.

The chain couples TRBV2 to TRBJ2-7; D unclear. Trimming removed 8 bases at V and 2 bases at J, with 10 bases between. Per germline, CDR1 SNHLY and CDR2 FYNNEI. This CDR3 comprises 12 residues. The CDR3 region has the DNA TGTGCCAGCGGGTACACTCCCTACGAGCAGTACTTC. This sequence encodes CASGYTPYEQYF.

This chain links TRBV5-1 with TRBJ2-3; D call uncertain. Per germline, CDR1 SGHRS and CDR2 YFSETQ. The CDR3 is 13 residues long. Deletions cut 3 bases from V and 9 bases from J, with 14 bases between. The CDR3 reads CASSSGSFDTQYF. DNA for the CDR3: TGCGCCAGCAGCTCTGGATCCTTTGACACGCAGTATTTT.

The V call is TRBV7-2, the J call TRBJ2-1; perhaps TRBD2 as D (6 bases). CDR1 and CDR2 from the germline V gene are SGHTA and FQGNSA. V gave up 4 bases and J gave up 8 bases, with 18 bases separating them. The CDR3 is made up of 15 amino acids. The DNA of the CDR3 is TGTGCCAGCAGCTCCCTAGCGCTCCTGATGGATGAGCAGTTCTTC. Amino acid sequence: CASSSLALLMDEQFF.

This clone has only one observation. The chain links TRBV5-1 to TRBJ2-6; the D gene is possibly TRBD1 (5 bases). The CDR3 consists of 17 residues. Germline loops: CDR1 SGHRS, CDR2 YFSETQ. V shed 2 bases and J shed 0 bases, with 12 bases lying between them. The CDR3 here is CASSFGDSLSGANVLTF. The CDR3, as DNA: TGCGCCAGCAGCTTTGGTGACAGCCTCTCTGGGGCCAACGTCCTGACTTTC.

The chain uses TRBV6-6 and TRBJ2-5; possibly TRBD2 for D (7 bases). In germline, CDR1 is MNHNY, CDR2 SVGAGI (reference sequence). The CDR3 sequence is 14 residues long. Deletions cut 5 bases from V and 5 bases from J, with 15 bases between. The CDR3 sequence is CASSRGALGETQYF. CDR3 bases: TGTGCCAGCAGTCGGGGGGCGTTGGGGGAGACCCAGTACTTC.